The 24 T cell receptor beta chains reported below all come from one sample, sequenced in a study of blood T cell repertoires in COVID-19. Sequencing was performed with immunoSEQ multiplex PCR; in TCRdb, only in-frame clones are kept and a portion is missing. The data show 250,000 to 350,000 clones, with approximately 84% seen just once and almost 1.5% held by the top ten. Sequenced input: peripheral blood. These receptors were taken from a human donor with COVID-19, enrolled during active disease. The donor label of this sample is uncertain.

This clone was observed many times. The chain links TRBV7-9 to TRBJ1-1; D ambiguous. The CDR3 has 12 amino acids. Germline V lookup: CDR1 SEHNR, CDR2 FQNEAQ (reference sequence). Trimming shortened V by 2 bases and J by 1 base, and 2 bases separated the two germline ends. The CDR3 loop is CASSLQNTEAFF. CDR3 nucleotides: TGTGCCAGCAGCTTACAGAACACTGAAGCTTTCTTT.

The chain is built from TRBV30 and TRBJ2-7; 7 bases align to TRBD2. The V segment lost 3 bases and the J segment 6 bases; nucleotides outside the gene matches: 8. CDR1 is GTSNPN, CDR2 SVGIG, per germline (reference sequence). The CDR3 length is 13 residues. The CDR3 loop is CAWRRGGVSEQYF. The DNA of the CDR3 is TGTGCCTGGAGACGCGGGGGAGTAAGCGAGCAGTACTTC.

The chain recombines TRBV6-5 with TRBJ2-1; 11 bases agree with TRBD1. This CDR3 is 16 amino acids long. The germline V gene has CDR1 MNHEY and CDR2 SVGAGI. V lost 4 bases and J lost 4; bases outside the gene matches: 6. CDR3: CASSSLGTGGYNEQFF. The CDR3 region has the DNA TGTGCCAGCAGTTCGTTAGGGACAGGGGGTTACAATGAGCAGTTCTTC.

The chain uses TRBV4-2 and TRBJ2-7; 7 bases line up with TRBD2. The germline V gene encodes CDR1 LGHNA and CDR2 YNFKEQ. The V segment lost 0 bases and the J segment 5 bases; nucleotides outside the gene matches: 13. There are 17 residues in the CDR3. The CDR3 is CASSQELASPAGDEQYF. CDR3 coding DNA: TGTGCCAGCAGCCAAGAACTCGCGTCACCGGCGGGAGACGAGCAGTACTTC.

The J gene is TRBJ1-2, the V gene TRBV18, with 9 bases lining up with TRBD1. The V gene end was trimmed by 6 bases and the J gene end by 7 bases; junction bases not matched to a gene: 6. CDR1 is KGHSH and CDR2 is LQKENI in the germline V gene. The CDR3 spans 13 residues. CDR3 nucleotides: TGTGCCAGCTCCGGGACAGGGATCGGTGGCTACACCTTC. The encoded protein is CASSGTGIGGYTF.

The chain links TRBV6-5 to TRBJ2-7; D is possibly TRBD1 (7 bases). Between the trimmed V and J ends, which lost 4 bases and 3 bases, there was a span of 16 bases. The CDR3 extends over 15 amino acids. CDR1 is MNHEY and CDR2 is SVGAGI in the germline V gene. CDR3 nucleotides: TGTGCCAGCAGTTCGAGGGGGGACAGACTCTACGAGCAGTACTTC. It translates to CASSSRGDRLYEQYF.

V is TRBV4-3 and J is TRBJ2-7; 9 nucleotides agree with TRBD2. Trimming at V came to 4 bases and at J to 7 bases, leaving 11 bases not matched to a gene. This CDR3 contains 15 residues. Germline CDR1 reads LGHNA; CDR2 reads YSLEER. CDR3 coding DNA: TGCGCCAGCAGCCTTCGGCTAGCGGGACCCTGGGAGCAGTACTTC. Amino acid sequence: CASSLRLAGPWEQYF.

The rearrangement links TRBV11-2 to TRBJ2-5; 11 bases map to TRBD1. With V trimmed by 4 bases and J by 5 bases, 6 bases remained unmatched. Germline values: CDR1 SGHAT, CDR2 FQNNGV. The CDR3 runs to 15 residues. CDR3: CASSSDRGLGETQYF. The DNA for the CDR3 is TGTGCCAGCAGCTCGGACAGGGGGCTTGGGGAGACCCAGTACTTC.

The V call is TRBV6-4, the J call TRBJ2-3; 7 positions agree with TRBD2. The CDR3 is made up of 15 amino acids. The V gene's germline CDR1 is MRHNA and CDR2 SNTAGT. Germline trimming cut 6 bases from V and 4 bases from J; bases unmatched to any gene: 10. The CDR3 nucleotides are TGTGCCAGCAGGGAAGGTGGCCGGGGGGCAGATACGCAGTATTTT. It codes for CASREGGRGADTQYF.

In DNA, the CDR3 is TGCGCCAGCAGCGGAGGACAGGCGGCTGGAAACACCATATATTTT. Amino acid sequence: CASSGGQAAGNTIYF. The chain couples TRBV4-3 to TRBJ1-3, with TRBD1 matching 7 bases. CDR1 is LGHNA and CDR2 is YSLEER in the germline V gene. This CDR3 region has 15 residues. J lost 2 bases, V lost 5 bases, and 6 bases had no gene match.

This clone was seen more than once but under ten times. The gene calls are TRBV6-6 and TRBJ2-2; D perhaps matches TRBD1 (6 bases). Trimming left V 5 bases short and J 6 bases short, with 19 bases between. The germline gives CDR1 MNHNY, CDR2 SVGAGI (reference sequence). The CDR3 consists of 16 residues. The CDR3 here is CASSTPQGEGPGELFF. In nucleotides, the CDR3 is TGTGCCAGCAGTACGCCACAGGGTGAGGGCCCCGGGGAGCTGTTTTTT.

The chain's CDR3 is CSVYTTSSYEQYF. The CDR3 nucleotides read TGCAGCGTCTATACTACGAGCTCCTACGAGCAGTACTTC. The V gene is TRBV29-1, the J gene TRBJ2-7, with D hard to call. The germline V gene encodes CDR1 SQVTM and CDR2 ANQGSEA. The length of the CDR3 is 13 residues. The V and J ends lost 6 bases and 0 bases respectively, with 12 bases between them.

The chain combines TRBV29-1 with TRBJ2-5, with D tentatively TRBD1 (6 bases). Germline loops: CDR1 SQVTM, CDR2 ANQGSEA. Trimming removed 4 bases at V and 3 bases at J, with 21 bases between. There are 16 residues in the CDR3. The CDR3 region has the DNA TGCAGCGTTGTAAGAGGGCGTGGGGGCCCAAAAGAGACCCAGTACTTC. Its translation is CSVVRGRGGPKETQYF.

This chain connects TRBV30 to TRBJ2-7; tentatively, D is TRBD1 (7 bases). The V and J ends lost 7 bases and 9 bases respectively, with 25 bases between them. The germline CDR1 and CDR2 sequences are GTSNPN and SVGIG (reference sequence). CDR3 length: 14 amino acids. DNA for the CDR3: TGTGCCTACGTCCCTCAGGGGGGCGTCTGGGGGCAGTACTTC. Its translation is CAYVPQGGVWGQYF.

The CDR3 protein is CASTLGTSSYEQYF. CDR3 nucleotides: TGCGCCAGCACCCTGGGGACTTCCTCCTACGAGCAGTACTTC. The rearrangement uses TRBV5-1 and TRBJ2-7; the D gene is possibly TRBD2 (6 bases). CDR3 length equals 14 residues. Between the trimmed V and J ends, which lost 6 bases and 0 bases, there was a span of 13 bases. CDR1 SGHRS and CDR2 YFSETQ come from the germline V gene.

In DNA, the CDR3 is TGTGCCAGTGCCTGGCAGGGGCAGCCCCAGCATTTT. It codes for CASAWQGQPQHF. This chain joins TRBV19 and TRBJ1-5; possible D gene TRBD1, 6 bases. V was trimmed by 8 bases and J by 7 bases, leaving 12 bases between them. This CDR3 is 12 amino acids long. Germline values: CDR1 LNHDA, CDR2 SQIVND (reference sequence).

V and J are TRBV7-9 and TRBJ2-7; 9 bases map to TRBD1. V lost 3 bases and J lost 6; bases outside the gene matches: 3. Germline CDR1 is SEHNR and CDR2 is FQNEAQ (reference sequence). This CDR3 contains 13 residues. For the CDR3, the DNA is TGTGCCAGCAGCTTCGGGACAGGGATCGAGCAGTACTTC. Residues: CASSFGTGIEQYF.

The rearrangement links TRBV10-3 to TRBJ2-5, with 10 bases lining up with TRBD1. The CDR3 runs 15 residues. Per germline, CDR1 ENHRY and CDR2 SYGVKD. The V segment lost 4 bases and the J segment 5 bases; nucleotides outside the gene matches: 7. The CDR3 DNA reads TGTGCCATCAGTGCGCGACAGGGGGCTGTTGAGACCCAGTACTTC. This encodes CAISARQGAVETQYF.

This clone was seen more than once but under ten times. The chain has TRBV24-1 and TRBJ2-2, with D uncertain. The CDR3 extends over 13 amino acids. The germline gives CDR1 KGHDR, CDR2 SFDVKD. Trimming pared 5 bases from V and 8 bases from J, leaving 11 bases between. CDR3 region: CATSASSSGELFF. Here the CDR3 DNA reads TGTGCCACCAGTGCTAGTAGTTCGGGGGAGCTGTTTTTT.

Written as DNA, the CDR3 is TGCGCCAGCAGCCTCCAGGAAGGGGGCCACCCGTCCGATACGCAGTATTTT. Its protein is CASSLQEGGHPSDTQYF. The gene calls are TRBV4-1 and TRBJ2-3, with 7 bases identical to TRBD1. V was clipped by 4 bases and J by 6 bases; unmatched bases: 16. The CDR3 length is 17 residues. Germline CDR1 is MGHRA and CDR2 is YSYEKL.

The gene calls are TRBV11-2 and TRBJ2-7; the D gene is possibly TRBD2 (6 bases). This CDR3 has 17 amino acids. Trimming took off 0 bases at V and 2 bases at J, with 17 bases between the two ends. In germline, CDR1 is SGHAT, CDR2 FQNNGV. CDR3 protein: CASSLDLGQRATYEQYF. CDR3 in DNA: TGTGCCAGCAGCTTAGATCTGGGCCAGCGGGCGACCTACGAGCAGTACTTC.

This chain links TRBV3-1 (or the pseudogene TRBV3-2) with TRBJ2-1; 13 bases are shared with TRBD2. The CDR3 has 18 amino acids. Germline V gene data show CDR1 as LGHDT and CDR2 as YNNKEL (reference sequence). The V and J ends lost 1 base and 3 bases, in that order; junction bases with no gene match: 6. The DNA for the CDR3 is TGTGCCAGCAGCCAAGTCGTCGGACTAGCGGGAGTCTACAATGAGCAGTTCTTC. Translated: CASSQVVGLAGVYNEQFF.

The V call is TRBV6-1, the J call TRBJ1-1; D gene ambiguous. Trimming cost V 3 bases and J 9 bases, with 17 bases left between them. This CDR3 comprises 14 residues. CDR1 is MNHNS and CDR2 is SASEGT in the germline V gene. The CDR3 sequence: CASSDDSLGGKAFF. The CDR3 DNA is TGTGCCAGCAGTGACGACTCACTCGGCGGTAAAGCTTTCTTT.

The J gene is TRBJ2-1, the V gene TRBV19; D is uncertain. V shed 6 bases and J shed 0 bases, with 12 bases lying between them. Germline V gene sequence: CDR1 LNHDA, CDR2 SQIVND (reference sequence). The CDR3 length is 15 residues. CDR3 region: CASRPHSSSYNEQFF. In nucleotides, the CDR3 is TGTGCCAGTAGGCCCCATTCGAGCTCCTACAATGAGCAGTTCTTC.